A single sample gave rise to the 18 T cell receptor beta chains below, sequenced in a study of cytomegalovirus exposure and HLA in healthy donors. The table came from immunoSEQ multiplex PCR; TCRdb's copy has only in-frame clones and leaves some out. The repertoire consists of 70,000 to 95,000 clones, with under 95% occurring once and the leading ten covering 3% to 4.5%. Sequencing was performed on PBMCs. The receptor set was obtained from a woman in her 30s in good health and CMV-seronegative.

This clone was detected once. The chain links TRBV4-2 to TRBJ2-7; TRBD1 is a possible D gene (6 bases). Germline lookup yields CDR1 LGHNA and CDR2 YNFKEQ. Trimming stripped 1 base from V and 1 base from J, with 11 bases between. The CDR3 consists of 15 residues. CDR3 bases: TGTGCCAGCAGCCAAGCTATTCAGGGGTCCTACGAGCAGTACTTC. This codes for CASSQAIQGSYEQYF.

This chain joins TRBV19 and TRBJ2-7; tentative D call: TRBD1 (6 bases). This CDR3 is built from 15 residues. CDR1 is LNHDA and CDR2 is SQIVND in the germline V gene (reference sequence). Trimming left V 1 base short and J 1 base short, with 11 bases between. In DNA, the CDR3 is TGTGCCAGTAGTATAGCAGGGGCCCCGTCCTACGAGCAGTACTTC. Protein sequence: CASSIAGAPSYEQYF.

CDR3 nucleotides: TGTGCCAGCAGATACACGAATTCACCCCTCCACTTT. It specifies CASRYTNSPLHF. The genes are TRBV6-1 and TRBJ1-6; D unresolved. The CDR3 has 12 residues. Germline V CDR1 and CDR2: MNHNS, SASEGT. V lost 6 bases and J lost 7, with 7 bases in between.

The chain joins TRBV9 to TRBJ2-3; 10 bases align to TRBD2. The CDR3 sequence is 19 residues long. The V and J ends lost 6 bases and 0 bases, in that order; junction bases with no gene match: 16. Germline V gene lookup returns CDR1 SGDLS and CDR2 YYNGEE. CDR3 nucleotides: TGTGCCAGCACTCGAGGAGGGACTAGCGACTATTCTAGCACAGATACGCAGTATTTT. Protein: CASTRGGTSDYSSTDTQYF.

The chain couples TRBV19 to TRBJ1-5, with 8 bases lining up with TRBD1. The length of the CDR3 is 15 residues. V shed 7 bases, J shed 4 bases, and the junction held 9 bases outside the gene matches. Germline V gene data show CDR1 as LNHDA and CDR2 as SQIVND (reference sequence). CDR3 loop: CASKTRTGKNQPQHF. The CDR3 bases are TGTGCCAGTAAGACCCGGACAGGGAAGAATCAGCCCCAGCATTTT.

J is TRBJ2-1 and V is TRBV7-6, with 11 bases that match TRBD2. The CDR3 extends over 18 amino acids. Germline CDR1 is SGHVS and CDR2 is FNYEAQ. The junction had 15 bases not matched to a gene; V was cut back by 1 base and J by 10 bases. CDR3 in DNA: TGTGCCAGCAGCTTAGGCCCCCCCCCTAGCGGGGGGTCTCGGGAGCAGTTCTTC. Translation: CASSLGPPPSGGSREQFF. Combining the CDR3 with reference TRBV7-6 and TRBJ2-1 gives the whole variable domain GAGVSQSPRYKVTKRGQDVALRCDPISGHVSLYWYRQALGQGPEFLTYFNYEAQQDKSGLPNDRFSAERPEGSISTLTIQRTEQRDSAMYRCASSLGPPPSGGSREQFFGPGTRLTVL.

This CDR3 is CASSAAPGGATEAFF. CDR3 nucleotide sequence: TGTGCCAGCAGCGCGGCCCCAGGGGGCGCGACTGAAGCTTTCTTT. The chain uses TRBV7-3 and TRBJ1-1, with 8 bases matching TRBD1. The CDR3 has 15 amino acids. The V gene end was trimmed by 5 bases and the J gene end by 5 bases; junction bases not matched to a gene: 10. Germline loops: CDR1 SGHTA, CDR2 FQGTGA. The full variable domain, completed using reference TRBV7-3 and TRBJ1-1, is GAGVSQTPSNKVTEKGKYVELRCDPISGHTALYWYRQSLGQGPEFLIYFQGTGAADDSGLPNDRFFAVRPEGSVSTLKIQRTERGDSAVYLCASSAAPGGATEAFFGQGTRLTVV.

The chain employs TRBV4-1 and TRBJ1-5, with a tentative D call TRBD1 (5 bases). Deletions cut 4 bases from V and 7 bases from J, with 17 bases between. CDR1 is MGHRA, CDR2 YSYEKL, per germline. This CDR3 is 15 amino acids long. The DNA for the CDR3 is TGCGCCAGCAGCCCTATGGTAGGGGTAAGCCAGCCCCAGCATTTT. Translating it yields CASSPMVGVSQPQHF.

The chain carries TRBV6-6 and TRBJ2-1, with TRBD2 matching over 7 bases. Germline CDR1 is MNHNY and CDR2 is SVGAGI (reference sequence). V dropped 5 bases and J dropped 4; count of bases not matched to a gene: 2. The CDR3 is 13 amino acids. The CDR3 DNA is TGTGCCAGCAGTGGACTAGAGTACAATGAGCAGTTCTTC. Protein: CASSGLEYNEQFF.

V usage is TRBV19 and J usage is TRBJ2-2, with 7 bases aligning to TRBD1. V shed 4 bases, J shed 4 bases, and the junction held 9 bases outside the gene matches. Germline CDR1 reads LNHDA; CDR2 reads SQIVND (reference sequence). The CDR3 is 16 residues long. Written as DNA, the CDR3 is TGTGCCAGTAGTACGCAGACAGGGTACGGCACCGGGGAGCTGTTTTTT. Its protein product is CASSTQTGYGTGELFF.

V is TRBV5-1 and J is TRBJ2-1, with D maybe TRBD2 (6 bases). CDR3 length equals 16 residues. Trimming took off 2 bases at V and 0 bases at J, with 12 bases between the two ends. Per germline, CDR1 SGHRS and CDR2 YFSETQ. The CDR3 is CASSFGGKSSYNEQFF. CDR3 coding DNA: TGCGCCAGCAGCTTCGGCGGGAAGAGCTCCTACAATGAGCAGTTCTTC.

The gene calls are TRBV27 and TRBJ1-6, with 7 bases that match TRBD1. CDR1 and CDR2 from the germline V gene are MNHEY and SMNVEV (reference sequence). V lost 3 bases, J lost 9 bases, and 5 bases stayed unmatched. The CDR3 has 14 amino acids. This CDR3 is CASSFRQGGSPLHF. In DNA form, the CDR3 reads TGTGCCAGCAGTTTCAGACAGGGCGGTTCACCCCTCCACTTT.

The CDR3 region has the DNA TGTGCCACCAGCAGAGATGCTAAATTTATTGAAAAACTGTTTTTT. Its protein is CATSRDAKFIEKLFF. The chain has TRBV15 and TRBJ1-4; no clear D. Trimming took 0 bases from V and 7 from J, leaving 12 bases between them. Germline V gene sequence: CDR1 LNHNV, CDR2 YYDKDF (reference sequence). The CDR3 extends over 15 amino acids.

V and J are TRBV27 and TRBJ1-1; the match to TRBD1 covers 8 bases. This CDR3 comprises 14 residues. CDR1 MNHEY and CDR2 SMNVEV come from the germline V gene (reference sequence). The V segment lost 5 bases and the J segment 1 base; nucleotides outside the gene matches: 3. This CDR3 is CASSPQGANTEAFF. CDR3 DNA: TGTGCCAGCAGTCCGCAGGGGGCGAACACTGAAGCTTTCTTT.

The rearrangement uses TRBV18 and TRBJ1-1; 9 nucleotides match TRBD1. J gave up 0 bases and V 0 bases, and 11 bases lay outside the gene matches. Germline V gene sequence: CDR1 KGHSH, CDR2 LQKENI. This CDR3 is built from 19 residues. In DNA form, the CDR3 reads TGTGCCAGCTCACCACCCCGGACAGGGGCGTCCTCCATGAACACTGAAGCTTTCTTT. As protein: CASSPPRTGASSMNTEAFF.

CDR3 DNA: TGCGCCAGCAGCCAAGATAATGCAGGGACTGAAGCTTTCTTT. As protein: CASSQDNAGTEAFF. The chain combines TRBV4-1 with TRBJ1-1, with D perhaps TRBD1 (5 bases). Germline assignment: CDR1 MGHRA and CDR2 YSYEKL. V was pared by 0 bases and J by 5 bases, with 10 bases between. This CDR3 has 14 residues.

V and J are TRBV10-3 and TRBJ1-2, with 9 positions matching TRBD1. Germline-derived CDR1 and CDR2 are ENHRY and SYGVKD. This CDR3 is 18 amino acids long. Unmatched junction bases numbered 17, after V lost 0 bases and J lost 9 bases. CDR3 nucleotides: TGTGCCATCAGTGAGTCGAAAGACGGGGGCTTACAGGGGGCCCGCTACACCTTC. Residues: CAISESKDGGLQGARYTF.

The chain employs TRBV18 and TRBJ2-7; 12 bases are shared with TRBD2. CDR3 length: 16 amino acids. Germline V gene data show CDR1 as KGHSH and CDR2 as LQKENI. J gave up 7 bases and V 2 bases, and 9 bases lay outside the gene matches. In nucleotides, the CDR3 is TGTGCCAGCTCACCATCGGCTAGCGGGGGGGCTGGGGAGCAGTACTTC. Translated, it gives CASSPSASGGAGEQYF. The full variable domain, completed using reference TRBV18 and TRBJ2-7, is NAGVMQNPRHLVRRRGQEARLRCSPMKGHSHVYWYRQLPEEGLKFMVYLQKENIIDESGMPKERFSAEFPKEGPSILRIQQVVRGDSAAYFCASSPSASGGAGEQYFGPGTRLTVT.